This T cell receptor (beta chain) was sequenced in a study of glioma-infiltrating T cells. At the level of the study: Glioma patients had dexamethasone for six or fewer days before surgery.

CDR3 length: 14 amino acids. Trimming cost V 1 base and J 1 base, with 7 bases left between them. Germline CDR1 reads MGHRA; CDR2 reads YSYEKL. The iRepertoire nested amplicon-rescue multiplex PCR amplified TCR alpha and beta CDR3s from RNA. One entry per CDR3 protein results from TCRdb running MiXCR on the multiplex PCR reads. The table includes about 400,000 distinct CDR3 sequences, roughly 41% detected once. Sample: glioma tissue, nonneoplastic brain tissue, or PBMCs (not recorded which). V gene TRBV4-1 combines with J gene TRBJ2-5; D gene ambiguous. This receptor was obtained from a human donor with low-grade glioma or glioblastoma, undergoing nonglioma brain surgery, or in good health (not recorded which). CDR3 in amino acids: CASSQVKGQETQYF. CDR3 bases: TGCGCCAGCAGCCAAGTGAAAGGCCAAGAGACCCAGTACTTC.